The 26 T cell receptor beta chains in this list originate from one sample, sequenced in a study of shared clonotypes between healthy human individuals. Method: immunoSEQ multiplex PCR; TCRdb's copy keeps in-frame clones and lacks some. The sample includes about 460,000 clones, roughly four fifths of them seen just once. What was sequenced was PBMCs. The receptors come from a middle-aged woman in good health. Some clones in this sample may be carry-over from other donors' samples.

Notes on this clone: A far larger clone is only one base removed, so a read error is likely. The CDR3 region has the DNA TGTGCCAGCAGCTTAACCTACGAGCAGTACTTC. Translating it yields CASSLTYEQYF. V gene TRBV7-9 combines with J gene TRBJ2-5; D gene ambiguous. The J call is in doubt because the DNA end fits TRBJ2-7 better. Germline values: CDR1 SEHNR, CDR2 FQNEAQ (reference sequence). The CDR3 sequence is 11 residues long.

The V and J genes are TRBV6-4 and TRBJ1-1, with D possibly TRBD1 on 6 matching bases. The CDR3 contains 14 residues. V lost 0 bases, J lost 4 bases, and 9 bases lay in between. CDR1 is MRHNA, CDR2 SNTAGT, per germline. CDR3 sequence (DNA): TGTGCCAGCAGTGACTCAGGACAGAGCACTGAAGCTTTCTTT. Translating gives CASSDSGQSTEAFF.

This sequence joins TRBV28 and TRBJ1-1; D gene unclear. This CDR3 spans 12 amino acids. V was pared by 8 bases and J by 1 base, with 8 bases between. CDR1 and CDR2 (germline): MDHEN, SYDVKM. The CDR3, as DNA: TGTGCCAGCCGGAACGCGAACACTGAAGCTTTCTTT. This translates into CASRNANTEAFF. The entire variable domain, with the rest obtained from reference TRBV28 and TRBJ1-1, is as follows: DVKVTQSSRYLVKRTGEKVFLECVQDMDHENMFWYRQDPGLGLRLIYFSYDVKMKEKGDIPEGYSVSREKKERFSLILESASTNQTSMYLCASRNANTEAFFGQGTRLTVV.

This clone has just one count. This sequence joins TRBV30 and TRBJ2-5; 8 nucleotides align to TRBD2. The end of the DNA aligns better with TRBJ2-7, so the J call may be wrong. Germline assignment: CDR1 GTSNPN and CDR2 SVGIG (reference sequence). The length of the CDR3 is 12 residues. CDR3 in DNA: TGTGCCTGGAGTCCCGGGAGGGGCGAGCAGTACTTC. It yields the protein CAWSPGRGEQYF.

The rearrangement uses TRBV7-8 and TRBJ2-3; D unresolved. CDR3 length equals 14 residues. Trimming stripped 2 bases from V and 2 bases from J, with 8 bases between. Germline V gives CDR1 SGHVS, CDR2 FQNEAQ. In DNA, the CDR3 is TGTGCCAGCAGCTTACAGATTTCCACAGATACGCAGTATTTT. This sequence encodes CASSLQISTDTQYF.

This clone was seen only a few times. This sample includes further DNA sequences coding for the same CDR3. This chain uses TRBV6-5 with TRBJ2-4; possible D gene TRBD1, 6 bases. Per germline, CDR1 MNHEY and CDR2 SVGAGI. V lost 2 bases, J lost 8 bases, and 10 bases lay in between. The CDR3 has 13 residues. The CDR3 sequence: CASSYLSGDIQYF. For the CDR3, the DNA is TGTGCCAGCAGTTACCTATCAGGGGACATTCAGTACTTC.

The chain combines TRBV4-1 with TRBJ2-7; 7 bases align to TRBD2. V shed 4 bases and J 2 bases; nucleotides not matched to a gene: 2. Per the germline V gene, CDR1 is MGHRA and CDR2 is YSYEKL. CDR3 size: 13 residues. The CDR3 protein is CASSPGTTYEQYF. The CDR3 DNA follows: TGCGCCAGCAGCCCAGGGACTACCTACGAGCAGTACTTC.

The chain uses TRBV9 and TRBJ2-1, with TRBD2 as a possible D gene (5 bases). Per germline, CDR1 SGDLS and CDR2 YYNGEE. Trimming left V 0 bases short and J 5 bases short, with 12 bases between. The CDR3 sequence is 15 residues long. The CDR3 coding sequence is TGTGCCAGCAGCGTAGTGGGTAGCGTCGACAATGAGCAGTTCTTC. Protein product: CASSVVGSVDNEQFF. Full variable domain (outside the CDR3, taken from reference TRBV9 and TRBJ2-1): DSGVTQTPKHLITATGQRVTLRCSPRSGDLSVYWYQQSLDQGLQFLIQYYNGEERAKGNILERFSAQQFPDLHSELNLSSLELGDSALYFCASSVVGSVDNEQFFGPGTRLTVL.

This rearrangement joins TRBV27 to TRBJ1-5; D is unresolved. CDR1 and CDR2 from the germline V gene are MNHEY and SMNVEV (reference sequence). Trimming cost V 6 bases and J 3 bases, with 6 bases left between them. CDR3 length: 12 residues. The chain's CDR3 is CASRSTNQPQHF. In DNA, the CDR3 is TGTGCCAGCAGGTCCACCAATCAGCCCCAGCATTTT.

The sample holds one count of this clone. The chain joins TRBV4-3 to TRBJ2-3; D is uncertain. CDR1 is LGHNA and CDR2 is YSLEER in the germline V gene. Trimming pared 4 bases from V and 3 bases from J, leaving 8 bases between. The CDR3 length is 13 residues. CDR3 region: CASSRGLTDTQYF. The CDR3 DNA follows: TGCGCCAGCAGCCGAGGCTTAACAGATACGCAGTATTTT.

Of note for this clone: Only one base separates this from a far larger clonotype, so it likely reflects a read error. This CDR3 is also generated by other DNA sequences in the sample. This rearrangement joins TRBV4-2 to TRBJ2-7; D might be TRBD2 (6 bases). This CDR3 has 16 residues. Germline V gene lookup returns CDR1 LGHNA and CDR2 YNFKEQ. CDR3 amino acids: CASSPGMRDSSYEQYF. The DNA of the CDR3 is TGTGCCAGCAGCCCGGGGATGCGGGACTCTTCCTACGAACAGTACTTC.

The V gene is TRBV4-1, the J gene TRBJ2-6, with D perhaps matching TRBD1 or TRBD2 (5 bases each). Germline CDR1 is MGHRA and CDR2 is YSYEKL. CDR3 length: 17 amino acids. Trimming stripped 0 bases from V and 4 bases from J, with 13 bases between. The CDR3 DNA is TGCGCCAGCAGCCAAGAGTCCCCAGGGAGAGGGGCCAACGTCCTGACTTTC. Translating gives CASSQESPGRGANVLTF.

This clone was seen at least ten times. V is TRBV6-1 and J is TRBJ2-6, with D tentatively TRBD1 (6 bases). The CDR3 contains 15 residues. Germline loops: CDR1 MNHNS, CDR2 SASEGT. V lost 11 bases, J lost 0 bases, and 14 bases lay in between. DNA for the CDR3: TGTGCCGGTGGACAGTTCGCCTCTGGGGCCAACGTCCTGACTTTC. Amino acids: CAGGQFASGANVLTF.

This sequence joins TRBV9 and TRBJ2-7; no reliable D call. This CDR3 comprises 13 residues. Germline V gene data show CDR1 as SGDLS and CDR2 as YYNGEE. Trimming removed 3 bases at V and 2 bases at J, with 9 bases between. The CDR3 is CASSADTTYEQYF. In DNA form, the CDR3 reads TGTGCCAGCAGCGCCGACACCACCTACGAGCAGTACTTC. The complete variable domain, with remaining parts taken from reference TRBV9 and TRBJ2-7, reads DSGVTQTPKHLITATGQRVTLRCSPRSGDLSVYWYQQSLDQGLQFLIQYYNGEERAKGNILERFSAQQFPDLHSELNLSSLELGDSALYFCASSADTTYEQYFGPGTRLTVT.

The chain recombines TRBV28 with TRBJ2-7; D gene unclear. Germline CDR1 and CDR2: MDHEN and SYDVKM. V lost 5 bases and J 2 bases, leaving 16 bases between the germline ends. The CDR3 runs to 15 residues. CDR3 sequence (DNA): TGTGCCAGCAGTCCCCCGACCCCGCTGGCCTACGAGCAGTACTTC. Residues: CASSPPTPLAYEQYF.

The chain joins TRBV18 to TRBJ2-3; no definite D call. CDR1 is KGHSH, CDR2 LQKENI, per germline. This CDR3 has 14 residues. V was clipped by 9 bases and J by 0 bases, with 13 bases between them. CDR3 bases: TGTGCCAGTTCAATATCTCGAAGCACAGATACGCAGTATTTT. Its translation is CASSISRSTDTQYF.

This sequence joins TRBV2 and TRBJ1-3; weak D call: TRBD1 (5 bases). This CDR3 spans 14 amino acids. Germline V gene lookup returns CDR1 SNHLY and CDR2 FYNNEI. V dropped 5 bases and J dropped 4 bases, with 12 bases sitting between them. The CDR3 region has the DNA TGTGCCAGCAGTCGAGGGACGGGAGGAAACACCATATATTTT. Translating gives CASSRGTGGNTIYF. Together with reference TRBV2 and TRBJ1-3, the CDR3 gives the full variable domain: EPEVTQTPSHQVTQMGQEVILRCVPISNHLYFYWYRQILGQKVEFLVSFYNNEISEKSEIFDDQFSVERPDGSNFTLKIRSTKLEDSAMYFCASSRGTGGNTIYFGEGSWLTVV.

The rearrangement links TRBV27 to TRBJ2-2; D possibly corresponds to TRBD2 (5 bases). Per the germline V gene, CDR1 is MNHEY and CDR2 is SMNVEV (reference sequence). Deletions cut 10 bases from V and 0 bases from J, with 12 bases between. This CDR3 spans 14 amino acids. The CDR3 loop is CAIRGLTNTGELFF. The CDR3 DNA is TGTGCCATTAGAGGACTCACGAACACCGGGGAGCTGTTTTTT.

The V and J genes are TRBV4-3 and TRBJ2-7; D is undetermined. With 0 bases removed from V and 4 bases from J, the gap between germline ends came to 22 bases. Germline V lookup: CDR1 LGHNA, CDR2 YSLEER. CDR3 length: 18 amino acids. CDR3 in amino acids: CASSQDPPPANPIYEQYF. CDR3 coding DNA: TGCGCCAGCAGCCAAGACCCCCCACCCGCAAACCCCATATACGAGCAGTACTTC.

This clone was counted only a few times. The CDR3: CASSQQGVKEKLFF. For the CDR3, the DNA is TGTGCCAGCAGCCAACAGGGAGTGAAGGAAAAACTGTTTTTT. The chain employs TRBV27 and TRBJ1-4; D is perhaps TRBD1 (6 bases). Per germline, CDR1 MNHEY and CDR2 SMNVEV (reference sequence). There are 14 residues in the CDR3. V dropped 6 bases and J dropped 8 bases, with 16 bases sitting between them.

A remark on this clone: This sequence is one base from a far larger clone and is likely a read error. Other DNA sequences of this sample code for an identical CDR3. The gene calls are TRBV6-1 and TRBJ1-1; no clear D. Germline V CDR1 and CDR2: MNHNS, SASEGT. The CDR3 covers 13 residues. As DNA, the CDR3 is TGTGCCAGCAGTGAGGAGGGATTCGCTGAGGCTTTCTTT. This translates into CASSEEGFAEAFF.

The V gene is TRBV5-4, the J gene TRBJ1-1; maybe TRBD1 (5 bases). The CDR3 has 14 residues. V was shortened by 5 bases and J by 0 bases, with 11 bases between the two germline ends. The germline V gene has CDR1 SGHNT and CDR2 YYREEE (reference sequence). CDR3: CASRPDSMNTEAFF. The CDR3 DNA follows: TGTGCCAGCAGACCAGACAGCATGAACACTGAAGCTTTCTTT.

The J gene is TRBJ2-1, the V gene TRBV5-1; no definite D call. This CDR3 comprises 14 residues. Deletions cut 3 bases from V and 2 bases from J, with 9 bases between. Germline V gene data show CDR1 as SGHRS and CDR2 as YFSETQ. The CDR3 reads CASSSRPPYNEQFF. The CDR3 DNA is TGCGCCAGCAGCTCCAGACCGCCCTACAATGAGCAGTTCTTC.

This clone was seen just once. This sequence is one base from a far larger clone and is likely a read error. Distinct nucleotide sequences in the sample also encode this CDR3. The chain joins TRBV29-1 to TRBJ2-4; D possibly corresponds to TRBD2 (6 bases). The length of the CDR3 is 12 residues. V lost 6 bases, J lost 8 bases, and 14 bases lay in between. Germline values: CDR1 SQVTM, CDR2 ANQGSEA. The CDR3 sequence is CSVRPTGDIQYF. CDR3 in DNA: TGCAGCGTAAGGCCTACGGGAGACATTCAGTACTTC. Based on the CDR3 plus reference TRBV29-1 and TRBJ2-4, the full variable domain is SAVISQKPSRDICQRGTSLTIQCQVDSQVTMMFWYRQQPGQSLTLIATANQGSEATYESGFVIDKFPISRPNLTFSTLTVSNMSPEDSSIYLCSVRPTGDIQYFGAGTRLSVL.

In nucleotides, the CDR3 is TGTGCCAGCAGTGGAGGGGGATACACTGAAGCTTTCTTT. Translation: CASSGGGYTEAFF. V and J are TRBV27 and TRBJ1-1, with TRBD1 as a possible D gene (6 bases). This CDR3 region has 13 residues. The V end lost 5 bases, the J end lost 3 bases, and 10 bases lay between the germline ends. CDR1 MNHEY and CDR2 SMNVEV come from the germline V gene (reference sequence).

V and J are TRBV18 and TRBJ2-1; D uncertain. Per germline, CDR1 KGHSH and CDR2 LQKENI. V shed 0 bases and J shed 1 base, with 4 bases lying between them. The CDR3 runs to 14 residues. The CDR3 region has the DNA TGTGCCAGCTCACCACCAGAGTCCTACAATGAGCAGTTCTTC. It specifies CASSPPESYNEQFF.